What follows are 19 T cell receptor beta chains derived from one specimen sequenced in a study of blood T cells in healthy people across ages. The second PCR ran roughly 6 to 11 cycles with a sample-barcoded 5' primer and J-beta primers. TCRdb reanalysed the 5' RACE reads using MiXCR and keeps one entry per CDR3 protein. The profile shows approximately 1.5 million distinct CDR3 sequences, roughly 43% of them singletons. Source material: blood. These receptors all come from a woman between 18 and 29 years old in good health.

The rearrangement joins TRBV9 to TRBJ2-7, with a weak D call TRBD1 (6 bases). From germline, CDR1 is SGDLS and CDR2 YYNGEE. This CDR3 is 14 amino acids long. With 0 bases removed from V and 10 bases from J, the gap between germline ends came to 17 bases. CDR3 coding DNA: TGTGCCAGCAGCGTAGATGGCGCCAGGGGCCCCCAGTACTTC. Residues: CASSVDGARGPQYF.

This CDR3 reads CASTKTGTSSYEQYF. In DNA form, the CDR3 reads TGTGCCAGCACCAAAACCGGGACTAGCTCCTACGAGCAGTACTTC. V usage is TRBV27 and J usage is TRBJ2-7; 8 bases are shared with TRBD2. Trimming cost V 7 bases and J 0 bases; bases outside gene matches: 8. The length of the CDR3 is 15 residues. The germline V gene has CDR1 MNHEY and CDR2 SMNVEV (reference sequence).

Details on this clonotype: Germline and junction disagree at one end, which may indicate a read error. The chain is built from TRBV12-3 or TRBV12-4 and TRBJ2-3; TRBD2 matches 9 bases. The CDR3 totals 14 residues. CDR3 protein: CASSLLAGADTRYF. The CDR3 DNA sequence: TGTGCCAGCAGTTTATTAGCGGGGGCAGATACGCGGTATTTT.

The rearrangement uses TRBV4-2 and TRBJ1-6; TRBD1 agrees at 7 bases. V trimming: 2 bases; J trimming: 7 bases; junction bases outside the gene matches: 11. CDR1 is LGHNA and CDR2 is YNFKEQ in the germline V gene. This CDR3 comprises 17 residues. The CDR3 DNA reads TGTGCCAGCAGCCAATGGGGCGCCGGGACAGCCAATTCACCCCTCCACTTT. This gives the protein CASSQWGAGTANSPLHF.

The sample holds a few counts of this clonotype. The CDR3 nucleotides are TGCGCCAGCAGCCAAGCGGGAGGGACAGGGCGTAGGACTGAAGCTTTCTTT. Amino acid sequence: CASSQAGGTGRRTEAFF. V gene TRBV4-3 combines with J gene TRBJ1-1; 9 positions match TRBD1. The CDR3 totals 17 residues. The J segment lost 5 bases and the V segment lost 1 base, leaving 11 bases of the junction unmatched. The germline CDR1 and CDR2 sequences are LGHNA and YSLEER.

The chain joins TRBV30 to TRBJ2-4; 8 bases are a match to TRBD1. The DNA matches TRBJ2-7 better at its end, which makes the J call doubtful. Germline-derived CDR1 and CDR2 are GTSNPN and SVGIG (reference sequence). This CDR3 contains 14 residues. The CDR3 loop is CAWSTGQGRYEQYF. The DNA of the CDR3 is TGTGCCTGGAGTACTGGACAGGGCAGGTACGAGCAGTACTTC.

The J gene is TRBJ1-1, the V gene TRBV11-3; D call uncertain. Deletions cut 2 bases from V and 0 bases from J, with 10 bases between. Germline lookup yields CDR1 SGHNT and CDR2 YENEEA. The CDR3 is made up of 15 amino acids. CDR3 protein: CASSLSGSVNTEAFF. CDR3 coding DNA: TGTGCCAGCAGCTTATCGGGGTCGGTGAACACTGAAGCTTTCTTT. Full variable domain (remainder filled in from reference TRBV11-3 and TRBJ1-1): EAGVVQSPRYKIIEKKQPVAFWCNPISGHNTLYWYLQNLGQGPELLIRYENEEAVDDSQLPKDRFSAERLKGVDSTLKIQPAELGDSAVYLCASSLSGSVNTEAFFGQGTRLTVV.

This clonotype was seen ten or more times. The J gene is TRBJ2-7, the V gene TRBV29-1, with no clear D. Trimming removed 4 bases at V and 1 base at J, with 11 bases between. Germline V gene lookup returns CDR1 SQVTM and CDR2 ANQGSEA. The CDR3 runs to 13 residues. The CDR3 nucleotides read TGCAGCGTTGTAGGAGTCTATTCCTACGAGCAGTACTTC. Its translation is CSVVGVYSYEQYF.

This clonotype was picked up a small number of times. The chain recombines TRBV10-3 with TRBJ2-7; D possibly corresponds to TRBD2 (5 bases). The assigned J gene may be wrong: the sequence end matches TRBJ2-5 better. Germline CDR1 ENHRY, CDR2 SYGVKD. This CDR3 is 11 amino acids long. CDR3 coding DNA: TGTGCCATCAGGGGCGGGGAGACCCAGTACTTC. Its translation: CAIRGGETQYF.

As to this clonotype: A much larger clone lies a single base off, so this may be a read error. The chain uses TRBV12-3 or TRBV12-4 and TRBJ2-3; D remains ambiguous. The CDR3 has 14 residues. CDR3 sequence: CVSTLRPPADTQYF. For the CDR3, the DNA is TGTGTCAGCACCCTTCGGCCGCCCGCAGATACGCAGTATTTT.

This chain's CDR3 is CASSREGTATHQPQHF. The CDR3 nucleotides are TGTGCCAGCAGCCGGGAGGGAACAGCCACCCATCAGCCCCAGCATTTT. This chain uses TRBV5-5 with TRBJ1-5; no firm D call. This CDR3 contains 16 residues. Germline V gene data show CDR1 as SGHKS and CDR2 as YYEKEE (reference sequence). The V gene lost 4 bases and the J gene lost 5 bases, with 19 bases spanning the gap.

This clonotype was recorded a few times. The rearrangement links TRBV13 to TRBJ1-2, with TRBD1 matching 7 bases. Per the germline V gene, CDR1 is PRHDT and CDR2 is FYEKMQ (reference sequence). This CDR3 region has 14 residues. The V gene end was trimmed by 4 bases and the J gene end by 5 bases; junction bases not matched to a gene: 7. The CDR3 sequence is CASSYMTGSYGYTF. CDR3 nucleotide sequence: TGTGCCAGCAGCTACATGACAGGGAGTTATGGCTACACCTTC.

This clonotype was seen a few times. One end of the junction does not line up with germline, which may come from a read error. V gene TRBV12-3 or TRBV12-4 combines with J gene TRBJ2-1, with 8 bases matching TRBD1. CDR3 length: 15 amino acids. The CDR3 loop is CTSTVRDRRYNEQFF. The DNA of the CDR3 is TGTACCAGCACCGTCCGGGACAGGAGATACAATGAGCAGTTCTTC.

This clonotype was recorded a few times. This chain uses TRBV27 with TRBJ2-1; D not resolved. V was pared by 6 bases and J by 7 bases, with 22 bases between. The CDR3 runs 16 residues. From germline, CDR1 is MNHEY and CDR2 SMNVEV (reference sequence). CDR3 residues: CASSPSTPLLVNEQFF. The CDR3 DNA follows: TGTGCCAGCAGCCCATCGACGCCCCTCCTAGTTAATGAGCAGTTCTTC.

The V gene is TRBV12-3 or TRBV12-4, the J gene TRBJ1-1; D is unclear. CDR3 length equals 14 residues. V lost 6 bases to trimming and J lost 4 bases, with 15 bases between them. The CDR3 reads CASSWSYAVTEAFF. In nucleotides, the CDR3 is TGTGCCAGCAGCTGGAGTTACGCGGTCACTGAAGCTTTCTTT.

This chain connects TRBV29-1 to TRBJ2-1; 15 bases fit TRBD2. With 6 bases clipped from V and 8 bases from J, the junction kept 2 bases outside the gene matches. CDR1 is SQVTM and CDR2 is ANQGSEA in the germline V gene. There are 13 residues in the CDR3. This CDR3 reads CSVRTSGRDEQFF. CDR3 DNA sequence: TGCAGCGTCAGGACTAGCGGGAGGGATGAGCAGTTCTTC.

The chain joins TRBV7-9 to TRBJ1-2; unclear D gene. Trimming removed 1 base at V and 8 bases at J, with 8 bases between. Germline CDR1 reads SEHNR; CDR2 reads FQNEAQ (reference sequence). The CDR3 length is 12 residues. As DNA, the CDR3 is TGTGCCAGCAGCTTAGGGATGTGGGGCTACACCTTC. Residues: CASSLGMWGYTF.

Worth noting for this clonotype: Germline and junction disagree at one end, which may indicate a read error. V is TRBV20-1 and J is TRBJ2-2; 8 bases align to TRBD1. The CDR3 is 14 residues long. Germline lookup yields CDR1 DFQATT and CDR2 SNEGSKA (reference sequence). CDR3 loop: CSARTGGNNGELFF. In DNA form, the CDR3 reads TGCAGTGCTAGAACAGGGGGGAACAACGGGGAGCTGTTTTTT.

V gene TRBV4-2 combines with J gene TRBJ1-1, with D unclear. Trimming removed 0 bases from V and 1 base from J, with 9 bases in between. Germline CDR1 LGHNA, CDR2 YNFKEQ. The CDR3 extends over 15 amino acids. CDR3 nucleotide sequence: TGTGCCAGCAGCCAAGATTCTCCCCCGAACACTGAAGCTTTCTTT. It specifies CASSQDSPPNTEAFF.